The sample holds a few counts of the clone carrying this T cell receptor beta chain. The V end lost 5 bases, the J end lost 1 base, and 11 bases lay between the germline ends. The CDR3 is 14 amino acids. CDR1 and CDR2 (germline): MDHEN, SYDVKM. The data derive from a study of blood T cell repertoires in COVID-19. Whole-study context: There were acute and convalescent COVID-19 samples, and they came from the United States, Italy and Spain. PBMCs, B-cell-depleted T cells, or T cells provided the cDNA or gDNA that made up the material.

Original analysis: Estimation of nucleated cell counts was performed using reference gene primer amplification. Clones were sequenced by immunoSEQ multiplex PCR, and TCRdb holds only the in-frame ones, with some missing. That table is the source of V, J and clone size, and D and trimming were worked out from the DNA. The profile shows over 60,000 clones, 60% to 80% of them singletons. This rearrangement joins TRBV28 to TRBJ2-5; possibly TRBD1 for D (6 bases). The clonotype was recovered from a man at least 80 years old with active or convalescent COVID-19. Source material: peripheral blood. DNA for the CDR3: TGTGCCAGCAGTCTCCGGGACACCCAAGAGACCCAGTACTTC. Its protein is CASSLRDTQETQYF.